This entry lists 25 T cell receptor beta chains sequenced from one sample in a study of CD8+ T cells in alopecia areata. The sample's treatment: oral pan-JAK inhibitor, 5-10 mg twice daily. Sequencing relied on a cDNA template that was reverse transcribed from extracted RNA. The table came from immunoSEQ multiplex PCR; TCRdb's copy has only in-frame clones and leaves some out. The data show around 97,000 clones, about nine tenths seen once. Here the sequenced sample was CD8+ T cells sorted from blood, taken at approximately week 34, from a patient treated with tofacitinib. The receptors shown here come from a human donor with alopecia areata.

The gene calls are TRBV27 and TRBJ2-7; D is perhaps TRBD1 (6 bases). The germline V gene has CDR1 MNHEY and CDR2 SMNVEV (reference sequence). The CDR3 loop spans 14 amino acids. Trimming cost V 2 bases and J 3 bases, with 11 bases left between them. In DNA form, the CDR3 reads TGTGCCAGCAGTTTACAGGACAGCAACTACGAGCAGTACTTC. Its translation: CASSLQDSNYEQYF.

The chain recombines TRBV29-1 with TRBJ2-7; D is perhaps TRBD2 (6 bases). Trimming took off 4 bases at V and 3 bases at J, with 16 bases between the two ends. CDR1 SQVTM and CDR2 ANQGSEA come from the germline V gene. The CDR3 is made up of 14 amino acids. Here the CDR3 reads CSVVAGRNYYEQYF. The CDR3 DNA sequence: TGCAGCGTTGTTGCGGGGAGAAATTACTACGAGCAGTACTTC.

The chain is built from TRBV6-5 and TRBJ2-7; D remains ambiguous. Germline CDR1 MNHEY, CDR2 SVGAGI. The CDR3 consists of 15 residues. V lost 0 bases and J 3 bases, leaving 12 bases between the germline ends. This chain's CDR3 is CASSYSDLESYEQYF. The CDR3 nucleotides are TGTGCCAGCAGTTACTCCGATTTAGAGAGCTACGAGCAGTACTTC.

The genes are TRBV6-1 and TRBJ2-7; a weak D match, TRBD1 (5 bases). The CDR3 is made up of 16 amino acids. Germline assignment: CDR1 MNHNS and CDR2 SASEGT. Trimming left V 4 bases short and J 0 bases short, with 16 bases between. This CDR3 is CASSVVHRPTSYEQYF. The CDR3 DNA is TGTGCCAGCAGTGTGGTGCACAGGCCCACCTCCTACGAGCAGTACTTC.

The chain couples TRBV2 to TRBJ2-5; possible D gene TRBD1, 6 bases. V lost 5 bases and J 2 bases, leaving 15 bases between the germline ends. The CDR3 consists of 15 residues. The germline V gene has CDR1 SNHLY and CDR2 FYNNEI. Written as DNA, the CDR3 is TGTGCCAGCAGTCTCGACAGGTGGGGGCAAGAGACCCAGTACTTC. It is translated as CASSLDRWGQETQYF.

The rearrangement links TRBV9 to TRBJ2-7; D is perhaps TRBD2 (6 bases). This CDR3 comprises 16 residues. V dropped 0 bases and J dropped 4 bases, with 17 bases sitting between them. Germline CDR1 reads SGDLS; CDR2 reads YYNGEE. The DNA of the CDR3 is TGTGCCAGCAGCGTAGGGGGGGACTTAGATCGGTACGAGCAGTACTTC. This translates into CASSVGGDLDRYEQYF.

The CDR3 region is CASSVGGQGSEKLFF. The CDR3, as DNA: TGTGCCAGCAGCGTAGGTGGACAGGGTAGTGAAAAACTGTTTTTT. The chain recombines TRBV9 with TRBJ1-4; 8 bases are shared with TRBD1. Germline assignment: CDR1 SGDLS and CDR2 YYNGEE. The CDR3 loop spans 15 amino acids. The trim removed 0 bases at V and 7 bases at J, leaving 5 bases unmatched.

The CDR3 is CASSLGTSGQETQYF. CDR3 nucleotide sequence: TGTGCCAGCAGCTTGGGGACTAGCGGTCAAGAGACCCAGTACTTC. The rearrangement joins TRBV7-2 to TRBJ2-5; 11 bases align to TRBD2. With V trimmed by 3 bases and J by 2 bases, 2 bases remained unmatched. Germline CDR1 and CDR2: SGHTA and FQGNSA. CDR3 length equals 15 residues.

The V and J genes are TRBV4-1 and TRBJ2-3; D is undetermined. V was clipped by 3 bases and J by 6 bases, with 10 bases between them. The germline CDR1 and CDR2 sequences are MGHRA and YSYEKL. This CDR3 is built from 13 residues. This chain's CDR3 is CASSQWGGDTQYF. CDR3 nucleotide sequence: TGCGCCAGCAGCCAGTGGGGTGGCGATACGCAGTATTTT.

The chain employs TRBV4-1 and TRBJ2-5; 10 bases match TRBD1. Matching the DNA end better, TRBJ2-7 makes the J call doubtful. CDR1 is MGHRA, CDR2 YSYEKL, per germline. This CDR3 contains 14 residues. Here the CDR3 DNA reads TGCGCCACCTCGGTGGGGACAGGGGCCTACGAGCAGTACTTC. Protein product: CATSVGTGAYEQYF.

Comments on this clone: The same CDR3 is also encoded by other DNA sequences in this sample. The chain carries TRBV5-6 and TRBJ2-1, with D possibly being TRBD2 (5 bases). The V and J ends lost 0 bases and 7 bases respectively, with 5 bases between them. The CDR3 spans 12 residues. CDR1 and CDR2 from the germline V gene are SGHDT and YYEEEE. The CDR3 protein is CASSLAGNEQFF. The CDR3 DNA reads as TGTGCCAGCAGCTTGGCGGGGAATGAGCAGTTCTTC.

Written as DNA, the CDR3 is TGTGCCAGCAGCCAAGATTTCATTAGCGGGAGGGACAATGAGCAGTTCTTC. Its translation: CASSQDFISGRDNEQFF. The J gene is TRBJ2-1, the V gene TRBV4-2; 11 bases agree with TRBD2. Trimming cost V 0 bases and J 5 bases; bases outside gene matches: 6. Germline CDR1 and CDR2: LGHNA and YNFKEQ. The CDR3 totals 17 residues.

The rearrangement uses TRBV7-8 and TRBJ2-3; D gene ambiguous. V lost 6 bases, J lost 6 bases, and 22 bases lay in between. The CDR3 has 16 residues. Germline assignment: CDR1 SGHVS and CDR2 FQNEAQ. The CDR3 loop is CASRTLAQDLGDTQYF. The CDR3 region has the DNA TGTGCCAGCAGAACCCTGGCCCAGGATTTGGGGGATACGCAGTATTTT.

The chain joins TRBV2 to TRBJ2-1, with D possibly being TRBD1 or TRBD2 (5 bases each). This CDR3 region has 11 residues. V was trimmed by 7 bases and J by 15 bases, leaving 16 bases between them. Germline lookup yields CDR1 SNHLY and CDR2 FYNNEI. The CDR3: CASTVGENAFF. The CDR3 coding sequence is TGTGCCAGCACGGTGGGGGAGAATGCGTTCTTC.

The rearrangement links TRBV29-1 to TRBJ2-1; D is unresolved. V gave up 1 base and J gave up 4 bases, with 11 bases separating them. This CDR3 is 14 amino acids long. Germline V gives CDR1 SQVTM, CDR2 ANQGSEA. The CDR3 protein is CSVEGSVLYNEQFF. The DNA for the CDR3 is TGCAGCGTTGAAGGGAGCGTACTATACAATGAGCAGTTCTTC.

The V gene is TRBV27, the J gene TRBJ2-7; no firm D call. V was trimmed by 3 bases and J by 7 bases, leaving 22 bases between them. The CDR3 totals 16 residues. The germline CDR1 and CDR2 sequences are MNHEY and SMNVEV (reference sequence). The CDR3 DNA reads TGTGCCAGCAGTTTTGGTGGGGTTCCCCTATTGTCGGAGCAGTACTTC. Residues: CASSFGGVPLLSEQYF.

The V and J genes are TRBV29-1 and TRBJ2-3; TRBD1 matches at 7 bases. The CDR3 has 17 residues. With 0 bases clipped from V and 9 bases from J, the junction kept 18 bases outside the gene matches. Germline values: CDR1 SQVTM, CDR2 ANQGSEA. The CDR3: CSVEEENRGTHRYTQYF. Written as DNA, the CDR3 is TGCAGCGTTGAAGAGGAAAACAGGGGTACGCACAGATACACGCAGTATTTT.

In this sample, this clone turned up once. The chain recombines TRBV7-9 with TRBJ2-7; possible D gene TRBD1, 6 bases. V was cut by 4 bases and J by 2 bases, with 15 bases left in between. Looked up from germline, CDR1 is SEHNR and CDR2 is FQNEAQ (reference sequence). The CDR3 is made up of 15 amino acids. CDR3 in DNA: TGTGCCAGCAGCTCCTCAGAGACAGGCGCCTACGAGCAGTACTTC. This gives the protein CASSSSETGAYEQYF.

This chain uses TRBV14 with TRBJ2-7; D remains ambiguous. From germline, CDR1 is SGHDN and CDR2 FVKESK. This CDR3 is 12 amino acids long. V lost 2 bases, J lost 4 bases, and 6 bases lay in between. CDR3 sequence reads: CASSQFAYEQYF. CDR3 nucleotide sequence: TGTGCCAGCAGCCAATTTGCGTACGAGCAGTACTTC.

This chain connects TRBV7-9 to TRBJ1-1, with D unclear. V was cut by 2 bases and J by 7 bases, with 17 bases left in between. CDR3 length: 15 amino acids. The V gene's germline CDR1 is SEHNR and CDR2 FQNEAQ (reference sequence). The DNA of the CDR3 is TGTGCCAGCAGCTTAACGAGTACACCTAACTATGAAGCTTTCTTT. It translates to CASSLTSTPNYEAFF.

This chain links TRBV11-2 with TRBJ2-7, with 8 bases lining up with TRBD1. With 5 bases clipped from V and 4 bases from J, the junction kept 13 bases outside the gene matches. The CDR3 loop spans 16 amino acids. Germline CDR1 reads SGHAT; CDR2 reads FQNNGV. The CDR3: CASSLRAGGERYEQYF. CDR3 DNA sequence: TGTGCCAGCAGCCTCCGGGCAGGGGGCGAACGATACGAGCAGTACTTC. Complete variable domain (other parts from reference TRBV11-2 and TRBJ2-7): EAGVAQSPRYKIIEKRQSVAFWCNPISGHATLYWYQQILGQGPKLLIQFQNNGVVDDSQLPKDRFSAERLKGVDSTLKIQPAKLEDSAVYLCASSLRAGGERYEQYFGPGTRLTVT.

The V and J genes are TRBV27 and TRBJ2-5; D not resolved. V was trimmed by 5 bases and J by 5 bases, leaving 12 bases between them. This CDR3 spans 13 amino acids. The V gene's germline CDR1 is MNHEY and CDR2 SMNVEV (reference sequence). CDR3: CASSHLGGETQYF. For the CDR3, the DNA is TGTGCCAGCAGTCACCTGGGTGGTGAGACCCAGTACTTC.

V gene TRBV7-6 combines with J gene TRBJ2-1; D not resolved. The V end lost 4 bases, the J end lost 2 bases, and 15 bases lay between the germline ends. This CDR3 has 16 amino acids. Germline loops: CDR1 SGHVS, CDR2 FNYEAQ. CDR3 in amino acids: CASSSTMQSPYNEQFF. In nucleotides, the CDR3 is TGTGCCAGCAGCTCTACGATGCAATCCCCCTACAATGAGCAGTTCTTC. The variable domain in full, completed from reference TRBV7-6 and TRBJ2-1, reads GAGVSQSPRYKVTKRGQDVALRCDPISGHVSLYWYRQALGQGPEFLTYFNYEAQQDKSGLPNDRFSAERPEGSISTLTIQRTEQRDSAMYRCASSSTMQSPYNEQFFGPGTRLTVL.

The chain joins TRBV27 to TRBJ2-7, with D tentatively TRBD2 (5 bases). Germline CDR1 MNHEY, CDR2 SMNVEV (reference sequence). The CDR3 is 14 residues long. The germline V and J ends were trimmed by 3 bases and 2 bases, with 11 bases remaining between them. This CDR3 reads CASSLRWRAYEQYF. The DNA for the CDR3 is TGTGCCAGCAGTTTGAGGTGGCGGGCCTACGAGCAGTACTTC.

The rearrangement joins TRBV6-5 to TRBJ2-7; D is perhaps TRBD1 (5 bases). CDR1 and CDR2 from the germline V gene are MNHEY and SVGAGI. CDR3 size: 12 residues. V lost 2 bases and J 6 bases, leaving 8 bases between the germline ends. This CDR3 reads CASSYRGREQYF. CDR3 sequence (DNA): TGTGCCAGCAGTTACAGGGGTCGCGAGCAGTACTTC.